The 31 T cell receptor beta chains presented below share a single source sample, sequenced in a study of Tregs in tolerant kidney transplant recipients. The protocol was immunoSEQ multiplex PCR, while the TCRdb copy is restricted to in-frame clones and leaves out a portion. The sample totals about 30,000 clones. This specimen was CD8+ T cells from blood, taken before the transplant. The receptors shown here come from a human donor who received a combined kidney and bone marrow transplant.

In regard to this clone: The sequenced fragment ends 3 residues before the CDR3 boundary, so the rest is inferred from the germline J gene. The chain recombines TRBV11-2 with TRBJ1-2, with TRBD1 as a possible D gene (5 bases). The CDR3 has 15 residues. CDR1 and CDR2 (germline): SGHAT, FQNNGV. V lost 4 bases and J lost 4, with 16 bases in between. CDR3 sequence: CASSSPGGPTYGYTF. CDR3 bases read: TGTGCCAGCAGCTCTCCGGGGGGACCGACCTATGGC.

The covered CDR3 bases are TGTGCCAGTAGTATCGGGACAGGGACCTACGAG. Translation: CASSIGTGTYE. The whole CDR3 reads CASSIGTGTYEQYF. J is TRBJ2-7 and V is TRBV19, with TRBD1 matching 9 bases. The read stops 3 residues short of the end of the CDR3; the missing end is completed from the germline J gene. V lost 3 bases to trimming and J lost 2 bases; unmatched junction nucleotides: 2. Per germline, CDR1 LNHDA and CDR2 SQIVND (reference sequence). The CDR3 consists of 14 residues.

Regarding this clone: The CDR3 end falls 3 residues outside the read, so it is completed with the germline J gene. V is TRBV7-2 and J is TRBJ1-6, with unresolved D. CDR1 and CDR2 (germline): SGHTA, FQGNSA. The CDR3 consists of 12 residues. Deletions cut 1 base from V and 10 bases from J, with 5 bases between. CDR3 sequence reads: CASSLGGSPLHF. CDR3 bases read: TGTGCCAGCAGCTTAGGTGGCTCACCC.

Remarks on this clone: With the read ending 3 residues before the CDR3 end, the germline J gene is used to fill in that end. V usage is TRBV18 and J usage is TRBJ2-7, with 9 bases matching TRBD2. With 6 bases clipped from V and 1 base from J, the junction kept 7 bases outside the gene matches. The germline gives CDR1 KGHSH, CDR2 LQKENI. The length of the CDR3 is 15 residues. CDR3: CASSPTSGSSYEQYF. Incomplete CDR3 DNA: TGTGCCAGCTCCCCCACTAGCGGGTCTTCCTACGAG.

Points on this clone: The sequence runs out 3 residues before the end of the CDR3; the remainder is reconstructed from the germline J gene. This chain uses TRBV10-3 with TRBJ2-7; D possibly corresponds to TRBD2 (5 bases). Germline V gene lookup returns CDR1 ENHRY and CDR2 SYGVKD. CDR3 length equals 13 residues. Trimming stripped 10 bases from V and 6 bases from J, with 19 bases between. The CDR3 protein is CATVDSLKTEQYF. The covered CDR3 bases are TGTGCCACCGTGGACTCCCTCAAGACCGAG.

A remark on this clone: Sequencing ends 3 residues short of the CDR3 end; the germline J gene provides the rest. The chain links TRBV7-3 to TRBJ2-3, with D possibly being TRBD1 (6 bases). This CDR3 region has 13 residues. The germline V and J ends were trimmed by 5 bases and 5 bases, with 11 bases remaining between them. CDR1 is SGHTA, CDR2 FQGTGA, per germline. The CDR3 is CASSVGGIDTQYF. The CDR3 DNA, read in part, is TGTGCCAGCAGCGTAGGGGGAATAGATACG.

A remark on this clone: The read ends 3 residues early relative to the CDR3; the germline J gene fills the gap. This chain uses TRBV15 with TRBJ2-5; 7 bases align to TRBD1. Germline V gene sequence: CDR1 LNHNV, CDR2 YYDKDF (reference sequence). The CDR3 is 17 residues long. After removal of 3 bases from V and 2 bases from J, the junction contained 12 bases not matched to a gene. CDR3 sequence: CATSRVPRDSYQETQYF. The sequenced CDR3 bases are TGTGCCACCAGCAGGGTACCGAGGGACAGCTATCAAGAGACC.

For this clone: The read is 3 residues too short to cover the CDR3 end, so that end is filled in from the germline J gene. The genes are TRBV11-2 and TRBJ2-1, with TRBD2 matching 11 bases. This CDR3 has 14 amino acids. Germline V gene sequence: CDR1 SGHAT, CDR2 FQNNGV. The trim removed 3 bases at V and 9 bases at J, leaving 4 bases unmatched. CDR3 loop: CASSLLAGGVEQFF. The CDR3 DNA, read in part, is TGTGCCAGCAGCTTGTTAGCGGGAGGGGTTGAG.

The chain's CDR3 is CASSLASGRVYEQYF. The part of the CDR3 DNA that was read is TGCGCCAGCAGCTTGGCTAGCGGGAGGGTCTACGAG. The chain links TRBV5-1 to TRBJ2-7, with TRBD2 matching 12 bases. The read ends 3 residues before the CDR3 terminus; that terminus is restored from the germline J gene. V gave up 0 bases and J gave up 3 bases; unmatched junction bases: 1. This CDR3 region has 15 residues. Germline V gene data show CDR1 as SGHRS and CDR2 as YFSETQ.

The part of the CDR3 DNA that was read is TGTGCCAGCAGTCCGGACTACGCAAGAGATACG. It encodes CASSPDYARDT. In full, the CDR3 is CASSPDYARDTQYF. The rearrangement links TRBV28 to TRBJ2-3; D is perhaps TRBD2 (6 bases). The read finishes 3 residues shy of the CDR3 end, and the germline J gene is used to complete it. V dropped 5 bases and J dropped 5 bases, with 14 bases sitting between them. Looked up from germline, CDR1 is MDHEN and CDR2 is SYDVKM. This CDR3 comprises 14 residues.

Note on this clone: The read gets to within 3 residues of the CDR3 end, and the germline J gene fills in the rest. The chain links TRBV5-4 to TRBJ1-1; no reliable D call. From germline, CDR1 is SGHNT and CDR2 YYREEE (reference sequence). The CDR3 is 12 amino acids. V gave up 4 bases and J gave up 6 bases, with 10 bases separating them. CDR3: CASSGLSPEAFF. The sequenced part of the CDR3 DNA is TGTGCCAGCAGCGGACTTAGTCCTGAA. Complete variable domain (other parts from reference TRBV5-4 and TRBJ1-1): ETGVTQSPTHLIKTRGQQVTLRCSSQSGHNTVSWYQQALGQGPQFIFQYYREEENGRGNFPPRFSGLQFPNYSSELNVNALELDDSALYLCASSGLSPEAFFGQGTRLTVV.

Of note for this clone: The read gets to within 3 residues of the CDR3 end, and the germline J gene fills in the rest. The chain uses TRBV5-6 and TRBJ2-1, with a possible D match to TRBD1 (6 bases). Germline V gene sequence: CDR1 SGHDT, CDR2 YYEEEE. V lost 7 bases and J lost 9, with 14 bases in between. CDR3 length: 12 residues. This CDR3 reads CASGGPPPEQFF. The sequenced CDR3 bases are TGTGCCAGCGGGGGCCCTCCCCCTGAG.

Turning to this clone: The read finishes 3 residues shy of the CDR3 end, and the germline J gene is used to complete it. The chain has TRBV6-1 and TRBJ2-2, with 10 bases fitting TRBD2. The V and J ends lost 4 bases and 7 bases, in that order; junction bases with no gene match: 0. CDR3 size: 13 residues. CDR1 is MNHNS and CDR2 is SASEGT in the germline V gene. The DNA read from the CDR3 is TGTGCCAGCAGTGGGACTAGCGGCGGGGAG. Translation: CASSGTSGGE. The CDR3 as a whole reads CASSGTSGGELFF.

In regard to this clone: Read data end 3 residues before the CDR3 end; the end is taken from the germline J gene. The chain couples TRBV2 to TRBJ1-1; TRBD1 is a possible D gene (6 bases). Between the trimmed V and J ends, which lost 0 bases and 6 bases, there was a span of 11 bases. The CDR3 contains 14 residues. CDR1 and CDR2 from the germline V gene are SNHLY and FYNNEI. The CDR3 DNA, read in part, is TGTGCCAGCAGTGAAGCGCCGGACAGCTCTGAA. Its translation: CASSEAPDSSE. The complete CDR3 protein is CASSEAPDSSEAFF.

About this clone itself: The CDR3 extends 3 residues past the end of the read, so its final part is completed from the germline J gene. This chain uses TRBV20-1 with TRBJ1-6; 8 bases fit TRBD1. Germline-derived CDR1 and CDR2 are DFQATT and SNEGSKA (reference sequence). Trimming at V came to 6 bases and at J to 9 bases, leaving 13 bases not matched to a gene. This CDR3 is 15 amino acids long. Partial CDR3 DNA: TGCAGTGCCCGATCCGTGACAGGGGTGGGTTCACCC. This encodes CSARSVTGVGSP. The full CDR3 protein reads CSARSVTGVGSPLHF.

Details on this clone: Coverage ceases 3 residues before the CDR3 finishes, and the germline J gene fills in the end. This sequence joins TRBV30 and TRBJ2-7; D possibly corresponds to TRBD2 (5 bases). V shed 0 bases and J shed 4 bases, with 7 bases lying between them. Germline CDR1 reads GTSNPN; CDR2 reads SVGIG (reference sequence). There are 12 residues in the CDR3. This CDR3 is CAWSVAVYEQYF. The CDR3 DNA, read in part, is TGTGCCTGGAGTGTAGCGGTTTACGAG.

In the case of this clone: The sequenced fragment ends 3 residues before the CDR3 boundary, so the rest is inferred from the germline J gene. The genes are TRBV20-1 and TRBJ1-1, with TRBD1 as a possible D gene (5 bases). CDR1 and CDR2 (germline): DFQATT, SNEGSKA (reference sequence). The germline V and J ends were trimmed by 0 bases and 0 bases, with 14 bases remaining between them. The CDR3 sequence is 16 residues long. The CDR3 sequence: CSARDPVGHMNTEAFF. The CDR3 DNA, read in part, is TGCAGTGCTAGAGATCCAGTTGGACACATGAACACTGAA.

In regard to this clone: The read falls 3 residues short of the CDR3 end, and the missing part is taken from the germline J gene. V gene TRBV5-6 combines with J gene TRBJ2-7; no clear D. Trimming took 0 bases from V and 0 from J, leaving 4 bases between them. Germline-derived CDR1 and CDR2 are SGHDT and YYEEEE. This CDR3 spans 13 amino acids. The CDR3 sequence: CASSLASSYEQYF. CDR3 DNA, as far as it was read: TGTGCCAGCAGCTTGGCCAGCTCCTACGAG.

According to its frequency, this clone is medium-sized. The read terminates 3 residues before the CDR3 end, so the remaining end is supplied by the germline J gene. V usage is TRBV11-2 and J usage is TRBJ1-4; TRBD1 is a possible D gene (6 bases). The V end lost 2 bases, the J end lost 4 bases, and 11 bases lay between the germline ends. CDR1 SGHAT and CDR2 FQNNGV come from the germline V gene. The CDR3 runs to 15 residues. Partial CDR3 DNA: TGTGCCAGCAGCTTACGGGGGGGCGATAATGAAAAA. It codes for CASSLRGGDNEK. The CDR3 in its entirety is CASSLRGGDNEKLFF.

Concerning this clone: The CDR3 is cut off 3 residues early in the read; its end comes from the germline J gene. This chain joins TRBV5-1 and TRBJ2-7; 7 positions agree with TRBD1. J gave up 3 bases and V 10 bases, and 19 bases lay outside the gene matches. This CDR3 contains 16 residues. CDR1 is SGHRS, CDR2 YFSETQ, per germline. The CDR3 spells CASLRPRGTGDYEQYF. CDR3 DNA, as far as it was read: TGCGCCTCTCTTAGACCCCGGGGAACAGGGGACTACGAG.

Turning to this clone: The sequence runs out 3 residues before the end of the CDR3; the remainder is reconstructed from the germline J gene. This chain joins TRBV19 and TRBJ2-2; 8 bases map to TRBD2. The CDR3 loop spans 18 amino acids. Trimming at V came to 0 bases and at J to 2 bases, leaving 8 bases not matched to a gene. Per germline, CDR1 LNHDA and CDR2 SQIVND (reference sequence). CDR3 in amino acids: CASSIDLFSGKNTGELFF. Incomplete CDR3 DNA: TGTGCCAGTAGTATAGATCTGTTTAGCGGGAAAAACACCGGGGAG.

CDR3 DNA (partial): TGTGCCAGCAGCCCCGGACAGGGACGCGAG. This gives the protein CASSPGQGRE. The complete CDR3 protein is CASSPGQGREQYF. The chain carries TRBV5-6 and TRBJ2-7; 8 nucleotides match TRBD1. The observed sequence ends 3 residues before the CDR3 terminus, with the missing tail filled in from the germline J gene. CDR1 and CDR2 from the germline V gene are SGHDT and YYEEEE. With V trimmed by 4 bases and J by 6 bases, 6 bases remained unmatched. The CDR3 runs to 13 residues. Complete variable domain (other parts from reference TRBV5-6 and TRBJ2-7): DAGVTQSPTHLIKTRGQQVTLRCSPKSGHDTVSWYQQALGQGPQFIFQYYEEEERQRGNFPDRFSGHQFPNYSSELNVNALLLGDSALYLCASSPGQGREQYFGPGTRLTVT.

Regarding this clone: The read terminates 3 residues before the CDR3 end, so the remaining end is supplied by the germline J gene. Other nucleotide sequences in the sample specify the same CDR3. The chain links TRBV7-9 to TRBJ2-1, with 8 positions matching TRBD1. Germline V CDR1 and CDR2: SEHNR, FQNEAQ (reference sequence). The CDR3 runs 15 residues. Germline trimming cut 1 base from V and 4 bases from J; bases unmatched to any gene: 3. Partial CDR3 DNA: TGTGCCAGCAGCTTAGGGACAGGGTCGTACAATGAG. This encodes CASSLGTGSYNE. The CDR3 as a whole reads CASSLGTGSYNEQFF.

Details on this clone: The read falls 3 residues short of the CDR3 end, and the missing part is taken from the germline J gene. The J gene is TRBJ2-7, the V gene TRBV19; 7 nucleotides match TRBD1. The V gene's germline CDR1 is LNHDA and CDR2 SQIVND (reference sequence). V shed 4 bases, J shed 2 bases, and the junction held 5 bases outside the gene matches. The CDR3 totals 14 residues. The CDR3 is CASSSRTGTYEQYF. The DNA read from the CDR3 is TGTGCCAGTAGTAGCCGGACAGGAACCTACGAG.

Partial CDR3 DNA: TGTGCCAGTAGTATAGTTAGCGGGAGTCTTACG. The encoded protein is CASSIVSGSLT. The full-length CDR3 reads as CASSIVSGSLTQYF. The chain has TRBV19 and TRBJ2-3; TRBD2 agrees at 9 bases. The observed sequence ends 3 residues before the CDR3 terminus, with the missing tail filled in from the germline J gene. Trimming at V came to 1 base and at J to 8 bases, leaving 4 bases not matched to a gene. Germline V gene sequence: CDR1 LNHDA, CDR2 SQIVND (reference sequence). This CDR3 spans 14 amino acids.

Concerning this clone itself: The DNA ends 3 residues before the CDR3 does, and the rest of the CDR3 is filled in from the germline J gene. The chain uses TRBV7-8 and TRBJ2-7; TRBD1 matches at 8 bases. The germline V gene has CDR1 SGHVS and CDR2 FQNEAQ. V trimming: 5 bases; J trimming: 3 bases; junction bases outside the gene matches: 12. This CDR3 is 16 amino acids long. The CDR3 bases that were read are TGTGCCAGCAGCCACTCCACCGGGACAGGCGACTACGAG. Protein sequence: CASSHSTGTGDYE. In full, the CDR3 is CASSHSTGTGDYEQYF.

To note about this clone: The read ends 3 residues before the CDR3 terminus; that terminus is restored from the germline J gene. V and J are TRBV7-3 and TRBJ1-1; possible D gene TRBD1, 6 bases. The CDR3 totals 14 residues. Germline V gene sequence: CDR1 SGHTA, CDR2 FQGTGA. Trimming took off 2 bases at V and 1 base at J, with 8 bases between the two ends. CDR3 sequence: CASSLLGGNTEAFF. Partial CDR3 DNA: TGTGCCAGCAGCTTATTAGGGGGGAACACTGAA.

About this clone: Sequencing ends 3 residues short of the CDR3 end; the germline J gene provides the rest. The chain joins TRBV7-9 to TRBJ2-7; the D is unclear. The V and J ends lost 5 bases and 3 bases respectively, with 11 bases between them. Germline lookup yields CDR1 SEHNR and CDR2 FQNEAQ (reference sequence). This CDR3 contains 13 residues. CDR3 DNA, as far as it was read: TGTGCCAGCAGCCCCTCAAGGTACTACGAG. Residues: CASSPSRYYE. The whole CDR3 protein reads CASSPSRYYEQYF.

On this clone itself: The read ends 3 residues early relative to the CDR3; the germline J gene fills the gap. The V and J genes are TRBV20-1 and TRBJ2-7; 9 bases match TRBD1. Trimming at V came to 5 bases and at J to 3 bases, leaving 14 bases not matched to a gene. There are 16 residues in the CDR3. CDR1 is DFQATT, CDR2 SNEGSKA, per germline (reference sequence). CDR3 region: CSAFSSRTGVDYEQYF. CDR3 DNA, as far as it was read: TGCAGTGCTTTTTCTTCCCGGACAGGGGTGGACTACGAG.

As concerns this clone: The CDR3 is cut off 3 residues early in the read; its end comes from the germline J gene. The chain recombines TRBV6-2 or TRBV6-3 with TRBJ2-5; 8 bases match TRBD1. Unmatched junction bases numbered 8, after V lost 8 bases and J lost 0 bases. The CDR3 length is 15 residues. Germline V gene data show CDR1 as MNHEY and CDR2 as SVGEGT. The CDR3 spells CASLGSTGDQETQYF. The DNA read from the CDR3 is TGTGCCAGCCTCGGGTCGACAGGGGACCAAGAGACC.

Comments on this clone: The CDR3 extends 3 residues past the end of the read, so its final part is completed from the germline J gene. This rearrangement joins TRBV5-4 to TRBJ2-3; 9 bases fit TRBD1. V shed 4 bases and J 6 bases; nucleotides not matched to a gene: 9. CDR3 length: 15 amino acids. Germline V gene data show CDR1 as SGHNT and CDR2 as YYREEE (reference sequence). The CDR3: CASSPGQGSVDTQYF. The DNA read from the CDR3 is TGTGCCAGCAGCCCCGGACAGGGGAGCGTTGATACG.